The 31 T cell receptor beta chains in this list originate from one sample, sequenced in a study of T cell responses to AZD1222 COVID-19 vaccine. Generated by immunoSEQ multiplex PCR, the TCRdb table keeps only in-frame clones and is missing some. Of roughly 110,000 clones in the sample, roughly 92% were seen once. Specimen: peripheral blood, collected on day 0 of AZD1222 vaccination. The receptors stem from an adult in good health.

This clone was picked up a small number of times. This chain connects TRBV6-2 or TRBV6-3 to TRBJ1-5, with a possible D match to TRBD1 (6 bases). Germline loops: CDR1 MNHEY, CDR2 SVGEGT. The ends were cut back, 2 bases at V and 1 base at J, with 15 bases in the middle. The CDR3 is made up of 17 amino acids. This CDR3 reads CASSYPGHLRSNQPQHF. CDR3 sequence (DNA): TGTGCCAGCAGTTACCCGGGACACCTCAGGAGCAATCAGCCCCAGCATTTT.

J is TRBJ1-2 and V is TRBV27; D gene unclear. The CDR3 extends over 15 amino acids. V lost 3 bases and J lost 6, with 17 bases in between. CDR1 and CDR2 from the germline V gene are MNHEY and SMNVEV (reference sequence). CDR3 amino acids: CASSFLGRALDGYTF. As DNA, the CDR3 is TGTGCCAGCAGTTTCCTTGGACGGGCCCTAGATGGCTACACCTTC.

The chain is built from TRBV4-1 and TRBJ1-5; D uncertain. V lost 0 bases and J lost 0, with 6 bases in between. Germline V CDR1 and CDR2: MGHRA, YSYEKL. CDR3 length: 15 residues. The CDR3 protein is CASSQDGVSNQPQHF. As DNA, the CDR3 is TGCGCCAGCAGCCAAGATGGGGTTAGCAATCAGCCCCAGCATTTT.

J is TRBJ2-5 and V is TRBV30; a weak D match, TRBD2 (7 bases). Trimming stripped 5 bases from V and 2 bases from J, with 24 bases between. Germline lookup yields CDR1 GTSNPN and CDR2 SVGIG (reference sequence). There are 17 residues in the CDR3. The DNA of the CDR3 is TGTGCCTGGGCACCAGTTAGGGGGGGCGCTGATCAAGAGACCCAGTACTTC. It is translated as CAWAPVRGGADQETQYF.

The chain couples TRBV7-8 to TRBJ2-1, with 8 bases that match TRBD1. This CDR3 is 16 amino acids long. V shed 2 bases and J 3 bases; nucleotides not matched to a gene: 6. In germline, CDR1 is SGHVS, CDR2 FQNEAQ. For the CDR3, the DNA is TGTGCCAGCAGCTTAAGGGGGACAGGATACTACAATGAGCAGTTCTTC. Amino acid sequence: CASSLRGTGYYNEQFF. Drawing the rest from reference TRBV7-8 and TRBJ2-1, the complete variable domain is GAGVSQSPRYKVAKRGQDVALRCDPISGHVSLFWYQQALGQGPEFLTYFQNEAQLDKSGLPSDRFFAERPEGSVSTLKIQRTQQEDSAVYLCASSLRGTGYYNEQFFGPGTRLTVL.

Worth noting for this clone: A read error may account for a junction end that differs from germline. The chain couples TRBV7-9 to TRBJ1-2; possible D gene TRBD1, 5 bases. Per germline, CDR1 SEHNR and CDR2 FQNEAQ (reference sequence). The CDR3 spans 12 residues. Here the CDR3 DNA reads TGTGCTAGCAGCCCATGGGGGGATGGCTACACCTTC. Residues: CASSPWGDGYTF.

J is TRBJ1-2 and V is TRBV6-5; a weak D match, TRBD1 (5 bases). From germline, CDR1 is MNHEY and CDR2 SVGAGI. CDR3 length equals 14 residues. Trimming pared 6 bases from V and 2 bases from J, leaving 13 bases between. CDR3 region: CASRIPGGNYGYTF. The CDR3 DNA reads TGTGCCAGCAGGATCCCGGGGGGAAACTATGGCTACACCTTC.

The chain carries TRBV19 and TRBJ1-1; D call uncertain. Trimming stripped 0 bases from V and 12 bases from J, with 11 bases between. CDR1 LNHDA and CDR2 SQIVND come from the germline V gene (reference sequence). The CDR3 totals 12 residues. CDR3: CASSIDHRKTFF. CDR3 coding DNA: TGTGCCAGTAGTATAGACCATCGAAAAACTTTCTTT.

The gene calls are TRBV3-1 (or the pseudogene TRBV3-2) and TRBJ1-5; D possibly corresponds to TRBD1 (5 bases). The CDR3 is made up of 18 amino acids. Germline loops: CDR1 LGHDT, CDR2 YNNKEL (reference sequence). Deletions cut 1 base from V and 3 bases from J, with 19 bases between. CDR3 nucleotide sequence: TGTGCCAGCAGCCAAGGGAGATGGGGGAGCGCCCCCAATCAGCCCCAGCATTTT. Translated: CASSQGRWGSAPNQPQHF.

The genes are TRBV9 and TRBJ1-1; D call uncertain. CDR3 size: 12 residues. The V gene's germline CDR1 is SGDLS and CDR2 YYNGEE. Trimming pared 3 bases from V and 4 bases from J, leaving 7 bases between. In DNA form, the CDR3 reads TGTGCCAGCAGCGGGACGAGCACTGAAGCTTTCTTT. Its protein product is CASSGTSTEAFF.

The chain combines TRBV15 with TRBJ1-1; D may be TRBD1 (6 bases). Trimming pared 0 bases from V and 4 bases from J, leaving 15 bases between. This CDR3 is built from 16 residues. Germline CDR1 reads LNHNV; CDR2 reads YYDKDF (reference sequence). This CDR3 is CATSREKRKGGTEAFF. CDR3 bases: TGTGCCACCAGCAGAGAGAAGAGGAAAGGGGGCACTGAAGCTTTCTTT. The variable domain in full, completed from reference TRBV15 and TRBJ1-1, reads DAMVIQNPRYQVTQFGKPVTLSCSQTLNHNVMYWYQQKSSQAPKLLFHYYDKDFNNEADTPDNFQSRRPNTSFCFLDIRSPGLGDTAMYLCATSREKRKGGTEAFFGQGTRLTVV.

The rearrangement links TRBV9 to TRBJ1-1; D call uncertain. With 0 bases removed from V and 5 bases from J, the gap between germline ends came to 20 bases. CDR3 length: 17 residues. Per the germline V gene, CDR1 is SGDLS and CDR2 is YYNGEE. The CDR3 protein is CASSVEEGGLLGTEAFF. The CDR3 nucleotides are TGTGCCAGCAGCGTAGAGGAGGGTGGGCTTTTGGGGACTGAAGCTTTCTTT.

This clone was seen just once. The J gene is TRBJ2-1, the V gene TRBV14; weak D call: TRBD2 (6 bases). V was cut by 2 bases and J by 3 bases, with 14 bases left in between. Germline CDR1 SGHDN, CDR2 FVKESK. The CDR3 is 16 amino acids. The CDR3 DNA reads TGTGCCAGCAGCCAATACGCTGGAGGGGTCTACAATGAGCAGTTCTTC. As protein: CASSQYAGGVYNEQFF.

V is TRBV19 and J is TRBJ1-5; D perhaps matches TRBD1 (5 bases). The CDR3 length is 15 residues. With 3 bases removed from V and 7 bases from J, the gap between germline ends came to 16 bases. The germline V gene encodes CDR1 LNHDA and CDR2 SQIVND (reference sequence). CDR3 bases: TGTGCCAGTAGTATCGTTCGACAGAGGGACCAGCCCCAGCATTTT. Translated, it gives CASSIVRQRDQPQHF.

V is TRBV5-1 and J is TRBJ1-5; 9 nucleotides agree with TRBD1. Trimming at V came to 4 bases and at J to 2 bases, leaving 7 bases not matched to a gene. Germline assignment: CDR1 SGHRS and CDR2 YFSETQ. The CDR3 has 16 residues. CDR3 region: CASSLGTGTRNQPQHF. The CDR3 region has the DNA TGCGCCAGCAGCCTAGGGACAGGGACACGCAATCAGCCCCAGCATTTT. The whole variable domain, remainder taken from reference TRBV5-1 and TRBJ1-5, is KAGVTQTPRYLIKTRGQQVTLSCSPISGHRSVSWYQQTPGQGLQFLFEYFSETQRNKGNFPGRFSGRQFSNSRSEMNVSTLELGDSALYLCASSLGTGTRNQPQHFGDGTRLSIL.

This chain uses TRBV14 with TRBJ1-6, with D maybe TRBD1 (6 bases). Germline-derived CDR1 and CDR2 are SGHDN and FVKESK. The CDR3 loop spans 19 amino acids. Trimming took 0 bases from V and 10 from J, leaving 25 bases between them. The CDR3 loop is CASSQDSTGTINSYSPLHF. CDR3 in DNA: TGTGCCAGCAGCCAAGATTCTACCGGGACAATAAATTCGTACTCACCCCTCCACTTT.

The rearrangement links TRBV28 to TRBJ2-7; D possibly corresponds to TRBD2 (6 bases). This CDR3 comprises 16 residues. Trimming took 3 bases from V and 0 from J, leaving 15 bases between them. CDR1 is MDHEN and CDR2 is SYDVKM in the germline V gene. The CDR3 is CASSLEGPNGSYEQYF. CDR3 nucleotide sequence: TGTGCCAGCAGTTTGGAGGGTCCGAACGGCTCCTACGAGCAGTACTTC. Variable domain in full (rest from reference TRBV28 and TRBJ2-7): DVKVTQSSRYLVKRTGEKVFLECVQDMDHENMFWYRQDPGLGLRLIYFSYDVKMKEKGDIPEGYSVSREKKERFSLILESASTNQTSMYLCASSLEGPNGSYEQYFGPGTRLTVT.

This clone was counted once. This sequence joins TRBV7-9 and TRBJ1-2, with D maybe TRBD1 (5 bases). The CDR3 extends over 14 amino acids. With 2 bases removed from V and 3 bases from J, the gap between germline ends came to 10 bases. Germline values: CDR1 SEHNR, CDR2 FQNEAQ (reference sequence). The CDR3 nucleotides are TGTGCCAGCAGCTTAATTGGGGGTCACTATGGCTACACCTTC. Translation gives CASSLIGGHYGYTF.

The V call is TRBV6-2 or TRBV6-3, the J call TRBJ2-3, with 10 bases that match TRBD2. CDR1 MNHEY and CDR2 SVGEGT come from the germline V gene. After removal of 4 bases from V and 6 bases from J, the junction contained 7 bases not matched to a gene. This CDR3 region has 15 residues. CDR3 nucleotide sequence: TGTGCCAGCAGTTTGAAAACTAGCGGGGTTGATACGCAGTATTTT. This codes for CASSLKTSGVDTQYF.

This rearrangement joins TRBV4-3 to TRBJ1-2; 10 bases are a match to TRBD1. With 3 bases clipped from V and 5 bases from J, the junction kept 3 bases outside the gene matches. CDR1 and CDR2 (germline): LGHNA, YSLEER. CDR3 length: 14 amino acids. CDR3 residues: CASSQGQGIYGYTF. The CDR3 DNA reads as TGCGCCAGCAGCCAGGGACAGGGGATATATGGCTACACCTTC.

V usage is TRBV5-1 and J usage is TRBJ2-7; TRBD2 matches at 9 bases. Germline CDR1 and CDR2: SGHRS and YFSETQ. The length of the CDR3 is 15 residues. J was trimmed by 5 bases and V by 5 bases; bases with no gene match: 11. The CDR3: CASSRVASGDDEQYF. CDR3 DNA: TGCGCCAGCAGTCGGGTGGCTAGCGGGGACGACGAGCAGTACTTC.

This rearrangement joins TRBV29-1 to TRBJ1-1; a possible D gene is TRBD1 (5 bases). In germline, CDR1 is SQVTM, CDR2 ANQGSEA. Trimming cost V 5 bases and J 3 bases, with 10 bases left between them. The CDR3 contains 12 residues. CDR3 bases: TGCAGCGTTCATGAGGGGTACACTGAAGCTTTCTTT. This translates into CSVHEGYTEAFF.

The CDR3 region is CASSPGLAGGRETQYF. The DNA for the CDR3 is TGTGCCAGCAGCCCCGGACTAGCGGGGGGAAGAGAGACCCAGTACTTC. V usage is TRBV5-6 and J usage is TRBJ2-5, with 14 positions matching TRBD2. V was pared by 4 bases and J by 4 bases, with 6 bases of the junction left unmatched. CDR1 is SGHDT and CDR2 is YYEEEE in the germline V gene. This CDR3 contains 16 residues.

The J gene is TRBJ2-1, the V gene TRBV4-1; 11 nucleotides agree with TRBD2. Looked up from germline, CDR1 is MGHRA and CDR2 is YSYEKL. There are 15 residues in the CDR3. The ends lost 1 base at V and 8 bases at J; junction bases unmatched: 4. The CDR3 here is CASSQARLAGHEQFF. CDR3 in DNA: TGCGCCAGCAGCCAAGCAAGACTAGCGGGGCATGAGCAGTTCTTC.

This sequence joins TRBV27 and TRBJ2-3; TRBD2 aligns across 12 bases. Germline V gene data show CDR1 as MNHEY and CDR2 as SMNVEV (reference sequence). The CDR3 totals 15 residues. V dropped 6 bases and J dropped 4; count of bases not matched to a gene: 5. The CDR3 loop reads CASSPLAGGPDTQYF. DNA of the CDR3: TGTGCCAGCAGCCCCCTAGCGGGGGGGCCAGATACGCAGTATTTT.

The CDR3 DNA reads as TGTGCCAGCAGTTTAGGCTATTCACCCCTCCACTTT. Translated, it gives CASSLGYSPLHF. The V and J genes are TRBV27 and TRBJ1-6; D gene uncertain. This CDR3 contains 12 residues. Per the germline V gene, CDR1 is MNHEY and CDR2 is SMNVEV (reference sequence). The germline V and J ends were trimmed by 2 bases and 8 bases, with 4 bases remaining between them.

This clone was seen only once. The CDR3 loop reads CASNTRTWDNTDTQYF. The CDR3 DNA follows: TGTGCCAGCAATACTAGGACTTGGGACAACACAGATACGCAGTATTTT. The chain has TRBV28 and TRBJ2-3; TRBD1 is a possible D gene (6 bases). CDR1 and CDR2 (germline): MDHEN, SYDVKM. V lost 7 bases to trimming and J lost 2 bases, with 19 bases between them. The CDR3 runs 16 residues.

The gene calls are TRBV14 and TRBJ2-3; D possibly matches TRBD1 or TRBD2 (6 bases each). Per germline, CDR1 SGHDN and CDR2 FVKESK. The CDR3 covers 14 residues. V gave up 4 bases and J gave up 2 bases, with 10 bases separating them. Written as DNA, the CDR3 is TGTGCCAGCAGCCTAGGGGGGCCCACAGATACGCAGTATTTT. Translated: CASSLGGPTDTQYF.

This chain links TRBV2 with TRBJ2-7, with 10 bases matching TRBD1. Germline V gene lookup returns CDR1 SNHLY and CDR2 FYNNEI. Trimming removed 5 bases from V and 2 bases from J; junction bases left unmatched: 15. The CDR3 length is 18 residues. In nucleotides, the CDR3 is TGTGCCAGCAGTCCCACCCTTTATAGACAGGGGGCCACCTACGAGCAGTACTTC. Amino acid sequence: CASSPTLYRQGATYEQYF.

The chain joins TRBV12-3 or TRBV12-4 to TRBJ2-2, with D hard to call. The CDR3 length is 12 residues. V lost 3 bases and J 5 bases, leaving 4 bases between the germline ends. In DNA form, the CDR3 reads TGTGCCAGCAGTTTTAGGACCGGGGAGCTGTTTTTT. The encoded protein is CASSFRTGELFF.

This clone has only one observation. CDR3 sequence: CASSVGLVETQYF. Written as DNA, the CDR3 is TGTGCCAGCAGCGTAGGGCTCGTGGAGACCCAGTACTTC. The V call is TRBV9, the J call TRBJ2-5; D gene uncertain. The length of the CDR3 is 13 residues. Trimming stripped 0 bases from V and 5 bases from J, with 8 bases between. Germline V gene sequence: CDR1 SGDLS, CDR2 YYNGEE.